Described below is a single T cell receptor beta chain sequence and its context. Antigen: not known. Trimming removed 0 bases from V and 16 bases from J; junction bases left unmatched: 14. The CDR3 is made up of 15 amino acids. From germline, CDR1 is SGHRS and CDR2 YFSETQ. The data stem from a study of cytomegalovirus exposure and HLA in healthy donors. Study conclusions and caveats: A list of around 160 TCR beta chains associated with cytomegalovirus was given. Further analysis was carried out later, and it showed several of the most significant clusters appearing linked to common viral pathogens. Most of the TCR beta V segments (in an earlier analysis) were productive either about 87% or about 30% of the time.

Vbeta (60) and Jbeta (13) primers were used in the PCR. Here immunoSEQ multiplex PCR was the method, and the copy in TCRdb shows in-frame clones only, minus some. The table has some 200,000 clones, more than 9.5% seen once. The chain recombines TRBV5-1 with TRBJ1-4; 8 bases line up with TRBD1. Sequencing was done on a sample of PBMCs. The sequence derives from a man aged 50 or older in good health and CMV-seropositive. In DNA, the CDR3 is TGCGCCAGCAGCTTGGATGGACAGGGTCTTGGCGGCCCGTTTTTT. It codes for CASSLDGQGLGGPFF.